This TCR beta chain was profiled in a study of blood T cell repertoires in COVID-19. The protocol was immunoSEQ multiplex PCR, while the TCRdb copy is restricted to in-frame clones and leaves out a portion. The data show around 250,000 clones, 80% to 90% seen once. Germline V lookup: CDR1 MNHEY, CDR2 SVGEGT. This CDR3 region has 15 residues. Trimming removed 5 bases from V and 6 bases from J; junction bases left unmatched: 10. Sequencing used peripheral blood. The chain carries TRBV6-2 or TRBV6-3 and TRBJ2-7; 10 bases align to TRBD1. The receptor's source is a man aged 55 to 70 with acute or convalescent COVID-19. CDR3 sequence reads: CASSKRGTGVGEQYF. The CDR3 coding sequence is TGTGCCAGCAGTAAGCGGGGGACAGGGGTCGGCGAGCAGTACTTC.